This note documents a single TCR beta chain sequence. This sample is part of a study of blood T cell repertoires in COVID-19. Clinical history reported by participants formed the basis on which cohorts were assigned. Using immunoSEQ multiplex PCR, the repertoire was profiled, and TCRdb retains in-frame clones only, with some absent. The sample consists of around 130,000 clones, around four fifths of them appearing once. Sequenced material: PBMCs or T cells enriched from blood (not recorded which). This sequence was found in a man between 40 and 49 years old with acute COVID-19.

In nucleotides, the CDR3 is TGTGCCACCAGCCTGGGGACAGGCCAAGAGACCCAGTACTTC. Its protein is CATSLGTGQETQYF. The genes are TRBV15 and TRBJ2-5, with 8 positions matching TRBD1. The germline V gene encodes CDR1 LNHNV and CDR2 YYDKDF (reference sequence). CDR3 length: 14 amino acids. Trimming at V came to 5 bases and at J to 1 base, leaving 3 bases not matched to a gene.